Presented here are 31 T cell receptor gamma chains from one specimen sequenced in a study of Vδ1+ human thymocytes. Study-wide points: Thymic TRG and TRD repertoires appeared highly polyclonal, with Gaussian CDR3 length distributions.

Sequences come from RNA converted to cDNA by reverse transcription. CDR3 amplicons came from multiplex PCR with pooled V-gene forward and constant-region reverse primers. TCRdb re-called the multiplex PCR reads using CATT. The table includes tens of thousands of gamma-chain clones, 20% detected once. No cognate antigen is known for these TCRs. The sequenced material came from Vdelta1+ gamma-delta thymocytes from the thymus. The subset was: FACS-sorted CD3+ TCRalphabeta- TCRVdelta1+ TCRVdelta2- thymocytes. The receptor source for this set is a girl under three years old who had congenital heart surgery.

This clone was counted between two and nine times. This same CDR3 is encoded by further DNA sequences in the sample. The V and J genes are TRGV2 and TRGJP2. Germline values: CDR1 EGSNGY, CDR2 YDSYNSKV. The CDR3 is 16 residues long. The ends lost 0 bases at V and 3 bases at J; junction bases unmatched: 7. CDR3 protein: CATWDGLGGSDWIKTF. CDR3 DNA: TGTGCCACCTGGGACGGGCTAGGAGGTAGTGATTGGATCAAGACGTTT.

V is TRGV8 and J is TRGJ1 or TRGJ2. The germline V gene has CDR1 VENAVY and CDR2 YDSYNSRV. Trimming removed 5 bases from V and 12 bases from J; junction bases left unmatched: 22. The CDR3 has 15 amino acids. The CDR3 DNA follows: TGTGCCACCTGGGTCCCTATTTTCGGCCTCTCTAGGAAACTCTTT. Its translation: CATWVPIFGLSRKLF.

The chain combines TRGV2 with TRGJP1. The germline CDR1 and CDR2 sequences are EGSNGY and YDSYNSKV. This CDR3 is 14 amino acids long. With 0 bases clipped from V and 3 bases from J, the junction kept 1 base outside the gene matches. The CDR3 DNA is TGTGCCACCTGGGACGGGCCCACTGGTTGGTTCAAGATATTT. Its translation: CATWDGPTGWFKIF.

About this clone itself: The sample has other DNA sequences that encode this CDR3 too. The chain carries TRGV8 and TRGJ1 or TRGJ2. Looked up from germline, CDR1 is VENAVY and CDR2 is YDSYNSRV. V trimming: 0 bases; J trimming: 2 bases; junction bases outside the gene matches: 4. The CDR3 runs to 14 residues. The CDR3 protein is CATWDRGHYYKKLF. For the CDR3, the DNA is TGTGCCACCTGGGATAGGGGTCATTATTATAAGAAACTCTTT.

The J gene is TRGJ1 or TRGJ2, the V gene TRGV3. Germline V CDR1 and CDR2: VTNTFY, YDVSTARD (reference sequence). The CDR3 spans 14 residues. V was pared by 0 bases and J by 5 bases, with 7 bases of the junction left unmatched. The CDR3 loop is CATWDRRSHYKKLF. The CDR3 DNA reads TGTGCCACCTGGGACAGGCGGAGTCATTATAAGAAACTCTTT.

This sequence joins TRGV2 and TRGJ1 or TRGJ2. The J segment lost 5 bases and the V segment lost 4 bases, leaving 8 bases of the junction unmatched. CDR3 length: 13 residues. Germline CDR1 EGSNGY, CDR2 YDSYNSKV. The CDR3, as DNA: TGTGCCACCTGGGATACGGGGGATTATAAGAAACTCTTT. Its protein product is CATWDTGDYKKLF.

Only a few counts were recorded for this clone. V usage is TRGV2 and J usage is TRGJ1 or TRGJ2. Looked up from germline, CDR1 is EGSNGY and CDR2 is YDSYNSKV. The trim removed 3 bases at V and 7 bases at J, leaving 12 bases unmatched. CDR3 length: 14 amino acids. The CDR3, as DNA: TGTGCCACCTGGGACCCCACCAAGGTCTATAAGAAACTCTTT. Amino acid sequence: CATWDPTKVYKKLF.

This clone ranks as medium-sized. The J gene is TRGJ1 or TRGJ2, the V gene TRGV8. Germline values: CDR1 VENAVY, CDR2 YDSYNSRV. V was pared by 3 bases and J by 3 bases, with 2 bases of the junction left unmatched. The CDR3 covers 12 residues. The CDR3 DNA sequence: TGTGCCACCTGGGATTCTTATTATAAGAAACTCTTT. Translated, it gives CATWDSYYKKLF.

This sequence joins TRGV2 and TRGJ1 or TRGJ2. Per germline, CDR1 EGSNGY and CDR2 YDSYNSKV. The junction had 4 bases not matched to a gene; V was cut back by 5 bases and J by 12 bases. This CDR3 comprises 9 residues. CDR3 DNA: TGTGCCACCTGGGTCGTGAAACTCTTT. It yields the protein CATWVVKLF.

Comment on this clone: Other DNA sequences from this sample encode an identical CDR3 as well. This chain uses TRGV3 with TRGJP2. CDR1 is VTNTFY and CDR2 is YDVSTARD in the germline V gene (reference sequence). The CDR3 is 13 residues long. Unmatched junction bases numbered 2, after V lost 0 bases and J lost 7 bases. CDR3 sequence (DNA): TGTGCCACCTGGGACAGGCATGATTGGATCAAGACGTTT. Encoded protein: CATWDRHDWIKTF.

This clone was counted only a few times. This chain joins TRGV3 and TRGJ1 or TRGJ2. Germline lookup yields CDR1 VTNTFY and CDR2 YDVSTARD (reference sequence). Trimming at V came to 3 bases and at J to 16 bases, leaving 6 bases not matched to a gene. The CDR3 covers 9 residues. CDR3 loop: CATWDQRLF. For the CDR3, the DNA is TGTGCCACCTGGGACCAGAGGCTCTTT.

This clone was observed a handful of times. A far larger clone is one nucleotide away, so this likely arose from a read error. Different DNA sequences within this sample yield the same CDR3. The chain links TRGV9 to TRGJ1 or TRGJ2. The V gene's germline CDR1 is GITISATS and CDR2 ISYDGTV (reference sequence). CDR3 length equals 12 residues. The V gene end was trimmed by 1 base and the J gene end by 7 bases; junction bases not matched to a gene: 4. The DNA of the CDR3 is TGTGCCTTGTGGGAGGTTTACTATAAGAAACTCTTT. It codes for CALWEVYYKKLF.

This clone has a count of ten or more. The genes are TRGV4 and TRGJ1 or TRGJ2. Germline CDR1 EGSTGY, CDR2 YDSYTSSV. This CDR3 contains 11 residues. Trimming removed 4 bases from V and 12 bases from J; junction bases left unmatched: 9. CDR3 DNA sequence: TGTGCCACCTGGGACGGCCAGGGGAAACTCTTT. The encoded protein is CATWDGQGKLF.

This clone was seen only a few times. The genes are TRGV9 and TRGJ1 or TRGJ2. Trimming took 4 bases from V and 3 from J; bases not matched to a gene: 12. From germline, CDR1 is GITISATS and CDR2 ISYDGTV (reference sequence). The CDR3 loop spans 15 amino acids. The CDR3 sequence is CALWDTLVGYYKKLF. The CDR3 region has the DNA TGTGCCTTGTGGGACACCCTCGTAGGTTATTATAAGAAACTCTTT.

The chain employs TRGV3 and TRGJP2. With V trimmed by 0 bases and J by 4 bases, 8 bases remained unmatched. The CDR3 runs to 16 residues. CDR1 is VTNTFY, CDR2 YDVSTARD, per germline (reference sequence). The CDR3 here is CATWDRGPFSDWIKTF. The CDR3 nucleotides are TGTGCCACCTGGGACAGGGGTCCTTTTAGTGATTGGATCAAGACGTTT.

In regard to this clone: A clone one base away is much larger, so this may be a read error. This CDR3 is also generated by other DNA sequences in the sample. This chain uses TRGV2 with TRGJP2. From germline, CDR1 is EGSNGY and CDR2 YDSYNSKV. Losses at the gene ends were 0 bases for V and 3 bases for J; bases not matched to a gene: 4. The CDR3 is 15 residues long. CDR3 bases: TGTGCCACCTGGGACGGGCGGCGTAGTGATTGGATCAAGACGTTT. This codes for CATWDGRRSDWIKTF.

In this sample, this clone turned up a few times. A clone one base away is much larger, so this may be a read error. Other DNA sequences within the sample encode an identical CDR3. The V call is TRGV9, the J call TRGJ1 or TRGJ2. Germline V gene data show CDR1 as GITISATS and CDR2 as ISYDGTV (reference sequence). Losses at the gene ends were 0 bases for V and 8 bases for J; bases not matched to a gene: 4. The length of the CDR3 is 12 residues. The DNA for the CDR3 is TGTGCCTTGTGGGAGGTGCGGAATAAGAAACTCTTT. Amino acid sequence: CALWEVRNKKLF.

This clone was seen a few times. Other DNA variants within this sample encode the same CDR3. The chain carries TRGV2 and TRGJ1 or TRGJ2. CDR1 is EGSNGY and CDR2 is YDSYNSKV in the germline V gene. The CDR3 is 13 residues long. V was pared by 0 bases and J by 6 bases, with 5 bases of the junction left unmatched. CDR3 nucleotide sequence: TGTGCCACCTGGGACGGGCTCCCTTATAAGAAACTCTTT. Its protein product is CATWDGLPYKKLF.

This clone was seen only a few times. The chain couples TRGV4 to TRGJ1 or TRGJ2. The CDR3 runs 15 residues. Trimming took 0 bases from V and 6 from J; bases not matched to a gene: 11. CDR1 is EGSTGY, CDR2 YDSYTSSV, per germline. CDR3: CATWDGPGGGYKKLF. Written as DNA, the CDR3 is TGTGCCACCTGGGATGGGCCGGGGGGAGGTTATAAGAAACTCTTT.

This clone turned up a few times. V usage is TRGV2 and J usage is TRGJ1 or TRGJ2. The length of the CDR3 is 16 residues. Germline CDR1 reads EGSNGY; CDR2 reads YDSYNSKV. The trim removed 0 bases at V and 0 bases at J, leaving 8 bases unmatched. The CDR3 sequence is CATWDGFPPNYYKKLF. CDR3 DNA: TGTGCCACCTGGGACGGGTTCCCACCGAATTATTATAAGAAACTCTTT.

This clone ranks as medium-sized. This sample includes further DNA sequences coding for the same CDR3. The chain has TRGV9 and TRGJ1 or TRGJ2. The CDR3 contains 12 residues. The V and J ends lost 0 bases and 5 bases, in that order; junction bases with no gene match: 1. CDR1 is GITISATS and CDR2 is ISYDGTV in the germline V gene (reference sequence). CDR3 in amino acids: CALWEVNYKKLF. In nucleotides, the CDR3 is TGTGCCTTGTGGGAGGTGAATTATAAGAAACTCTTT.

The sample holds a few counts of this clone. Other nucleotide sequences in the sample specify the same CDR3. This sequence joins TRGV3 and TRGJ1 or TRGJ2. This CDR3 comprises 12 residues. Germline V gene data show CDR1 as VTNTFY and CDR2 as YDVSTARD (reference sequence). Trimming cost V 0 bases and J 7 bases; bases outside gene matches: 3. The CDR3 region has the DNA TGTGCCACCTGGGACAGGAACTATAAGAAACTCTTT. The encoded protein is CATWDRNYKKLF.

This clone occurred a few times. This chain links TRGV3 with TRGJ1 or TRGJ2. V lost 0 bases to trimming and J lost 8 bases; unmatched junction nucleotides: 7. The CDR3 is 13 residues long. Germline lookup yields CDR1 VTNTFY and CDR2 YDVSTARD (reference sequence). CDR3 loop: CATWDRRRHKKLF. The CDR3 DNA is TGTGCCACCTGGGACAGGCGGCGCCATAAGAAACTCTTT.

This clone was seen only a few times. The genes are TRGV4 and TRGJ1 or TRGJ2. This CDR3 comprises 12 residues. The trim removed 4 bases at V and 12 bases at J, leaving 12 bases unmatched. The germline gives CDR1 EGSTGY, CDR2 YDSYTSSV. DNA of the CDR3: TGTGCCACCTGGGACGGGCCCGTTGGGAAACTCTTT. It translates to CATWDGPVGKLF.

This clone was seen a handful of times. V is TRGV4 and J is TRGJ1 or TRGJ2. CDR1 and CDR2 from the germline V gene are EGSTGY and YDSYTSSV. The CDR3 extends over 14 amino acids. V shed 0 bases, J shed 8 bases, and the junction held 10 bases outside the gene matches. The CDR3 here is CATWDGSQGNKKLF. For the CDR3, the DNA is TGTGCCACCTGGGATGGGTCCCAAGGGAATAAGAAACTCTTT.

This clone was seen a few times. The chain uses TRGV9 and TRGJP. V was clipped by 6 bases and J by 6 bases; unmatched bases: 2. This CDR3 region has 14 residues. Germline loops: CDR1 GITISATS, CDR2 ISYDGTV (reference sequence). CDR3 DNA: TGTGCCTTGTGGTTAGAGTTGGGCAAAAAAATCAAGGTATTT. Translated, it gives CALWLELGKKIKVF.

This clone has more than one count but fewer than ten. This sequence joins TRGV4 and TRGJ1 or TRGJ2. The CDR3 has 13 amino acids. Trimming took 3 bases from V and 9 from J; bases not matched to a gene: 11. From germline, CDR1 is EGSTGY and CDR2 YDSYTSSV. In nucleotides, the CDR3 is TGTGCCACCTGGGATCTAAGGGCGAGTAAGAAACTCTTT. Translating gives CATWDLRASKKLF.

This clone has a handful of counts. The same CDR3 arises from other DNA sequences in this sample as well. The rearrangement joins TRGV8 to TRGJ1 or TRGJ2. Germline V gene data show CDR1 as VENAVY and CDR2 as YDSYNSRV. The CDR3 covers 11 residues. V was pared by 2 bases and J by 10 bases, with 5 bases of the junction left unmatched. Here the CDR3 reads CATWDTGKKLF. CDR3 in DNA: TGTGCCACCTGGGATACGGGGAAGAAACTCTTT.

This clone has just a few counts. The J gene is TRGJP2, the V gene TRGV9. CDR1 GITISATS and CDR2 ISYDGTV come from the germline V gene (reference sequence). The junction had 11 bases not matched to a gene; V was cut back by 5 bases and J by 5 bases. CDR3 length equals 15 residues. The chain's CDR3 is CALWARGESDWIKTF. CDR3 nucleotide sequence: TGTGCCTTGTGGGCCCGCGGCGAAAGTGATTGGATCAAGACGTTT.

Only a few counts were recorded for this clone. Other DNA sequences from this sample encode an identical CDR3 as well. The rearrangement joins TRGV5 to TRGJ1 or TRGJ2. Germline V gene data show CDR1 as VINAFY and CDR2 as YDVSNSKD. The CDR3 contains 12 residues. After removal of 2 bases from V and 6 bases from J, the junction contained 4 bases not matched to a gene. CDR3 in amino acids: CATWDTLYKKLF. DNA for the CDR3: TGTGCCACCTGGGACACCCTTTATAAGAAACTCTTT.

This clone was recorded a few times. The sample contains more than one DNA sequence encoding this CDR3. This sequence joins TRGV4 and TRGJ1 or TRGJ2. V shed 0 bases and J 1 base; nucleotides not matched to a gene: 3. Germline V gene sequence: CDR1 EGSTGY, CDR2 YDSYTSSV. This CDR3 has 14 residues. CDR3 nucleotide sequence: TGTGCCACCTGGGATGGGGCCAATTATTATAAGAAACTCTTT. Its translation: CATWDGANYYKKLF.